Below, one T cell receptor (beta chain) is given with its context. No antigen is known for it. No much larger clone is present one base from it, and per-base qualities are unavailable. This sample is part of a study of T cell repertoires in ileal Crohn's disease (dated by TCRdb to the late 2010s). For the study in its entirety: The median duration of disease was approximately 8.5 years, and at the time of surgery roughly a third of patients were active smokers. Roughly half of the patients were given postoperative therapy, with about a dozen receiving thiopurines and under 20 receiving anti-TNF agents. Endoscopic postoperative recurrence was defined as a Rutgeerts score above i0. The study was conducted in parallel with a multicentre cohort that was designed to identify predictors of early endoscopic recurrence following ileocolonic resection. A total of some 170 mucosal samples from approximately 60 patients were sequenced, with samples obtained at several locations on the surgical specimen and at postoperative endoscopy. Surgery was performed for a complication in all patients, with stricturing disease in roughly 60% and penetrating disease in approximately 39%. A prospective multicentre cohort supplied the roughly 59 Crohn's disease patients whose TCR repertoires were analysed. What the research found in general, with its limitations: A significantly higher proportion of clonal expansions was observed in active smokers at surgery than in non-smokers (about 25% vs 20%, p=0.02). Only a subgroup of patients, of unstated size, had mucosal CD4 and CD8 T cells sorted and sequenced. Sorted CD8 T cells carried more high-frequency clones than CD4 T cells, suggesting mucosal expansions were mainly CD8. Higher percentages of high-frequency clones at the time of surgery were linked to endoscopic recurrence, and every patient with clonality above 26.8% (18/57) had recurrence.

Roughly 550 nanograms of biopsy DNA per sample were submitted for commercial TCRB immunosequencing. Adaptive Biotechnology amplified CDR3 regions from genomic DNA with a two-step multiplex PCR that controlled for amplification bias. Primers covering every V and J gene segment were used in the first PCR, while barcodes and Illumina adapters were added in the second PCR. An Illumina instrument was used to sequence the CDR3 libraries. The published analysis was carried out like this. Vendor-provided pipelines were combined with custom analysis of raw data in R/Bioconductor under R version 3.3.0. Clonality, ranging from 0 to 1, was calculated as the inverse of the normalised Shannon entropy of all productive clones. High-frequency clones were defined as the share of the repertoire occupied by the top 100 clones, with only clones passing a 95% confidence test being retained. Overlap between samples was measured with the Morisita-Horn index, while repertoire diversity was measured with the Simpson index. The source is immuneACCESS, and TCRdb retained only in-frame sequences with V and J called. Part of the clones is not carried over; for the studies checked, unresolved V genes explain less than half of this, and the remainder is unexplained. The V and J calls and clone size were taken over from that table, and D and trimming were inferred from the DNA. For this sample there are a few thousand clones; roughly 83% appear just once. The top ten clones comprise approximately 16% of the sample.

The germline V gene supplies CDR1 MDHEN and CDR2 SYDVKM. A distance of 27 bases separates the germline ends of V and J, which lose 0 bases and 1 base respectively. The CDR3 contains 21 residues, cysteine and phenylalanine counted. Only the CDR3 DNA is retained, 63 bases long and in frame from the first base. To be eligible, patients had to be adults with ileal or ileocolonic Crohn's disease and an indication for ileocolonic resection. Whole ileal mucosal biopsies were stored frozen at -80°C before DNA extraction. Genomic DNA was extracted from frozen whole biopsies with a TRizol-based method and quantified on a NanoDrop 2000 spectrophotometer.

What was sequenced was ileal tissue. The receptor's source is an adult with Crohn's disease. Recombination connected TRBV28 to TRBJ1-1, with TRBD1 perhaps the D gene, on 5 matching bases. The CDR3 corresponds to CASSLWSGETPIFGSNTEAFF. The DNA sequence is TGTGCCAGCAGTTTATGGTCGGGGGAAACTCCTATCTTTGGCTCGAACACTGAAGCTTTCTTT.